The 28 T cell receptor beta chains presented below share a single source sample, sequenced in a study of blood T cell repertoires in COVID-19. Here immunoSEQ multiplex PCR was the method, and the copy in TCRdb shows in-frame clones only, minus some. The sample has fewer than 350,000 clones, less than 85% seen once. The sequenced sample was PBMCs or T cells enriched from blood (not recorded which). The receptor set was obtained from a woman aged 30 to 39 who had been exposed to COVID-19.

This CDR3 is CASTPGHGYEQYF. DNA for the CDR3: TGTGCCAGCACCCCCGGTCATGGCTACGAGCAGTACTTC. V is TRBV25-1 and J is TRBJ2-7; no clear D gene. V lost 7 bases, J lost 3 bases, and 13 bases lay in between. Germline CDR1 is MGHDK and CDR2 is SYGVNS. CDR3 length: 13 amino acids.

The chain recombines TRBV2 with TRBJ2-3; 7 nucleotides line up with TRBD2. Losses at the gene ends were 8 bases for V and 4 bases for J; bases not matched to a gene: 12. CDR1 is SNHLY, CDR2 FYNNEI, per germline. This CDR3 has 15 amino acids. CDR3 sequence reads: CASSPEAGEPDTQYF. CDR3 in DNA: TGTGCCAGCTCCCCTGAGGCGGGGGAGCCAGATACGCAGTATTTT. The full variable domain, in which reference TRBV2 and TRBJ2-3 provide the parts outside the CDR3, is EPEVTQTPSHQVTQMGQEVILRCVPISNHLYFYWYRQILGQKVEFLVSFYNNEISEKSEIFDDQFSVERPDGSNFTLKIRSTKLEDSAMYFCASSPEAGEPDTQYFGPGTRLTVL.

The chain carries TRBV24-1 and TRBJ2-5; TRBD1 matches at 8 bases. The V gene end was trimmed by 4 bases and the J gene end by 5 bases; junction bases not matched to a gene: 11. CDR1 and CDR2 (germline): KGHDR, SFDVKD. This CDR3 has 16 amino acids. The CDR3 is CATSDPGQGYRETQYF. Here the CDR3 DNA reads TGTGCCACCAGTGACCCTGGACAGGGCTACCGGGAGACCCAGTACTTC.

V gene TRBV2 combines with J gene TRBJ1-4; TRBD1 matches 7 bases. Germline V lookup: CDR1 SNHLY, CDR2 FYNNEI. This CDR3 is built from 14 residues. With 3 bases clipped from V and 7 bases from J, the junction kept 5 bases outside the gene matches. CDR3 bases: TGTGCCAGCAGTGATCGGTCAGGGGGTGAAAAACTGTTTTTT. It yields the protein CASSDRSGGEKLFF.

This chain connects TRBV4-1 to TRBJ1-4; possible D gene TRBD1, 6 bases. The germline V gene encodes CDR1 MGHRA and CDR2 YSYEKL. V was clipped by 0 bases and J by 4 bases, with 12 bases between them. The CDR3 is 16 residues long. The CDR3 DNA sequence: TGCGCCAGCAGCCAAGAAAGGCAGGGGATTAATGAAAAACTGTTTTTT. Amino acids: CASSQERQGINEKLFF.

J is TRBJ1-6 and V is TRBV4-1, with D possibly matching TRBD1 (6 bases). The ends were cut back, 1 base at V and 9 bases at J, with 19 bases in the middle. CDR3 length: 17 amino acids. The germline gives CDR1 MGHRA, CDR2 YSYEKL. CDR3 protein: CASSQVGQYRASSPLHF. For the CDR3, the DNA is TGCGCCAGCAGCCAAGTCGGACAGTACAGGGCTAGTTCACCCCTCCACTTT.

The V gene is TRBV6-1, the J gene TRBJ1-5, with 7 bases aligning to TRBD1. V gave up 4 bases and J gave up 1 base; unmatched junction bases: 4. Germline V CDR1 and CDR2: MNHNS, SASEGT. CDR3 length: 15 amino acids. The CDR3 DNA follows: TGTGCCAGCAGTGCCTCGACAGGGAGCAATCAGCCCCAGCATTTT. It is translated as CASSASTGSNQPQHF.

The rearrangement uses TRBV5-1 and TRBJ1-1, with D uncertain. This CDR3 contains 16 residues. Trimming stripped 1 base from V and 5 bases from J, with 18 bases between. CDR1 and CDR2 from the germline V gene are SGHRS and YFSETQ. CDR3 in amino acids: CASSLWAPIFRTEAFF. The CDR3 region has the DNA TGCGCCAGCAGCTTGTGGGCACCGATCTTTAGGACTGAAGCTTTCTTT. Looking up the rest from reference TRBV5-1 and TRBJ1-1 gives the full variable domain: KAGVTQTPRYLIKTRGQQVTLSCSPISGHRSVSWYQQTPGQGLQFLFEYFSETQRNKGNFPGRFSGRQFSNSRSEMNVSTLELGDSALYLCASSLWAPIFRTEAFFGQGTRLTVV.

The V and J genes are TRBV7-2 and TRBJ1-5; possible D gene TRBD1, 5 bases. The V gene's germline CDR1 is SGHTA and CDR2 FQGNSA. This CDR3 comprises 14 residues. V was clipped by 5 bases and J by 9 bases, with 17 bases between them. The CDR3 DNA reads TGTGCCAGCAGCCGGACACATGGGGGGTGGCCCCAGCATTTT. This sequence encodes CASSRTHGGWPQHF. The whole variable domain, remainder taken from reference TRBV7-2 and TRBJ1-5, is GAGVSQSPSNKVTEKGKDVELRCDPISGHTALYWYRQSLGQGLEFLIYFQGNSAPDKSGLPSDRFSAERTGGSVSTLTIQRTQQEDSAVYLCASSRTHGGWPQHFGDGTRLSIL.

The chain has TRBV13 and TRBJ2-1; TRBD2 matches 10 bases. V dropped 5 bases and J dropped 4; count of bases not matched to a gene: 11. Germline V gives CDR1 PRHDT, CDR2 FYEKMQ (reference sequence). This CDR3 is 17 amino acids long. In DNA form, the CDR3 reads TGTGCCAGCAGCAACCTTAGCGGGAGGAGTCAGTACAATGAGCAGTTCTTC. Translated, it gives CASSNLSGRSQYNEQFF.

The chain links TRBV5-1 to TRBJ1-1; 7 bases match TRBD1. Germline V CDR1 and CDR2: SGHRS, YFSETQ. The CDR3 runs to 14 residues. V gave up 4 bases and J gave up 4 bases; unmatched junction bases: 7. The CDR3 region has the DNA TGCGCCAGCAGCGGGCAGGGGGAAGGCACTGAAGCTTTCTTT. Translating gives CASSGQGEGTEAFF.

J is TRBJ2-7 and V is TRBV9, with a tentative D call TRBD2 (5 bases). The germline V gene encodes CDR1 SGDLS and CDR2 YYNGEE. V dropped 6 bases and J dropped 3 bases, with 25 bases sitting between them. This CDR3 is built from 17 residues. The CDR3 loop reads CASNDARVLVLCYEQYF. Here the CDR3 DNA reads TGTGCCAGCAACGATGCGCGGGTTCTCGTCTTGTGCTACGAGCAGTACTTC.

V gene TRBV6-4 combines with J gene TRBJ2-3; 7 nucleotides align to TRBD2. CDR1 and CDR2 (germline): MRHNA, SNTAGT. The CDR3 contains 15 residues. Losses at the gene ends were 3 bases for V and 0 bases for J; bases not matched to a gene: 3. CDR3 in DNA: TGTGCCAGCAGTGAGGGCGGGAGAAGCACAGATACGCAGTATTTT. This sequence encodes CASSEGGRSTDTQYF.

The chain uses TRBV5-6 and TRBJ2-1; D possibly corresponds to TRBD2 (5 bases). Trimming left V 0 bases short and J 1 base short, with 11 bases between. The CDR3 has 16 amino acids. Germline V lookup: CDR1 SGHDT, CDR2 YYEEEE. CDR3 coding DNA: TGTGCCAGCAGCTTGGCAATGGCGGGTTCCTACAATGAGCAGTTCTTC. Its protein product is CASSLAMAGSYNEQFF.

The V gene is TRBV7-6, the J gene TRBJ1-2; D is undetermined. V shed 10 bases and J shed 5 bases, with 23 bases lying between them. The CDR3 is 15 amino acids. Germline V lookup: CDR1 SGHVS, CDR2 FNYEAQ. Here the CDR3 DNA reads TGTGCCACCCTAGAACGCCCGGGGTTTCGATATGGCTACACCTTC. This sequence encodes CATLERPGFRYGYTF.

The chain combines TRBV10-3 with TRBJ2-1; possible D gene TRBD2, 6 bases. The CDR3 has 13 amino acids. V was shortened by 6 bases and J by 8 bases, with 14 bases between the two germline ends. From germline, CDR1 is ENHRY and CDR2 SYGVKD. CDR3 protein: CAIRETSKDEQFF. The DNA of the CDR3 is TGTGCCATCAGGGAAACTAGCAAGGATGAGCAGTTCTTC.

The genes are TRBV19 and TRBJ1-6; D is ambiguous. CDR3 size: 13 residues. The germline gives CDR1 LNHDA, CDR2 SQIVND (reference sequence). Trimming cost V 3 bases and J 6 bases, with 6 bases left between them. The CDR3 DNA follows: TGTGCCAGTAGTATCGGGAGTAATTCACCCCTCCACTTT. Translation gives CASSIGSNSPLHF.

The rearrangement uses TRBV9 and TRBJ1-1; 7 positions match TRBD1. In germline, CDR1 is SGDLS, CDR2 YYNGEE. V lost 0 bases, J lost 1 base, and 3 bases stayed unmatched. The length of the CDR3 is 15 residues. The DNA for the CDR3 is TGTGCCAGCAGCGTAGCAGGGACAGCGAACACTGAAGCTTTCTTT. This gives the protein CASSVAGTANTEAFF.

This clone came up a few times. The chain links TRBV5-4 to TRBJ1-6; D unresolved. This CDR3 comprises 16 residues. CDR1 is SGHNT, CDR2 YYREEE, per germline (reference sequence). The germline V and J ends were trimmed by 0 bases and 8 bases, with 15 bases remaining between them. CDR3 sequence (DNA): TGTGCCAGCAGCTTGGGACCGGGATTTAACGATTCACCCCTCCACTTT. Translation: CASSLGPGFNDSPLHF.

The chain has TRBV5-1 and TRBJ2-1, with TRBD2 as a possible D gene (5 bases). Germline CDR1 is SGHRS and CDR2 is YFSETQ. Deletions cut 4 bases from V and 3 bases from J, with 17 bases between. The length of the CDR3 is 16 residues. CDR3 DNA: TGCGCCAGCAGCGTGGCCGGCCTAGCTGACTACAATGAGCAGTTCTTC. This codes for CASSVAGLADYNEQFF.

The chain carries TRBV6-5 and TRBJ1-5; 7 bases are shared with TRBD1. CDR3 length equals 15 residues. Unmatched junction bases numbered 6, after V lost 2 bases and J lost 5 bases. Germline loops: CDR1 MNHEY, CDR2 SVGAGI. The CDR3 coding sequence is TGTGCCAGCAGTTACCGGATAGGGGGCGATCAGCCCCAGCATTTT. It is translated as CASSYRIGGDQPQHF.

J is TRBJ1-5 and V is TRBV7-2; D possibly corresponds to TRBD1 (5 bases). The CDR3 is 14 amino acids. The germline V gene has CDR1 SGHTA and CDR2 FQGNSA. Between the trimmed V and J ends, which lost 2 bases and 6 bases, there was a span of 11 bases. In DNA, the CDR3 is TGTGCCAGCAGCTTATTAGGGCAGGGTCAGCCCCAGCATTTT. Amino acids: CASSLLGQGQPQHF. Using reference TRBV7-2 and TRBJ1-5 for the parts outside the CDR3, the full variable domain is GAGVSQSPSNKVTEKGKDVELRCDPISGHTALYWYRQSLGQGLEFLIYFQGNSAPDKSGLPSDRFSAERTGGSVSTLTIQRTQQEDSAVYLCASSLLGQGQPQHFGDGTRLSIL.

This chain links TRBV3-1 (or the pseudogene TRBV3-2) with TRBJ1-1; TRBD1 matches 7 bases. Looked up from germline, CDR1 is LGHDT and CDR2 is YNNKEL (reference sequence). The junction had 3 bases not matched to a gene; V was cut back by 4 bases and J by 1 base. CDR3 length: 14 amino acids. CDR3 residues: CASSPRDRNTEAFF. Written as DNA, the CDR3 is TGTGCCAGCAGCCCCCGGGACAGGAACACTGAAGCTTTCTTT.

V and J are TRBV18 and TRBJ1-2, with TRBD1 identical over 7 bases. The CDR3 sequence is 15 residues long. Germline V gene lookup returns CDR1 KGHSH and CDR2 LQKENI. V gave up 0 bases and J gave up 4 bases; unmatched junction bases: 5. Written as DNA, the CDR3 is TGTGCCAGCTCACCACCAGGGGGCGAAACCTATGGCTACACCTTC. It is translated as CASSPPGGETYGYTF.

This clone was found once. V is TRBV3-1 (or the pseudogene TRBV3-2) and J is TRBJ2-1; 8 nucleotides match TRBD2. The germline CDR1 and CDR2 sequences are LGHDT and YNNKEL (reference sequence). The CDR3 contains 16 residues. V was pared by 0 bases and J by 0 bases, with 1 base of the junction left unmatched. The DNA for the CDR3 is TGTGCCAGCAGCCAAGACGCGGGGGGCTCCTACAATGAGCAGTTCTTC. This codes for CASSQDAGGSYNEQFF.

The gene calls are TRBV7-2 and TRBJ1-2; tentative D call: TRBD1 (6 bases). CDR1 is SGHTA and CDR2 is FQGNSA in the germline V gene. V was clipped by 4 bases and J by 1 base, with 10 bases between them. The CDR3 totals 14 residues. The CDR3: CASSYPQGNYGYTF. CDR3 bases: TGTGCCAGCAGCTACCCACAGGGTAACTATGGCTACACCTTC. The full variable domain, its missing parts supplied by reference TRBV7-2 and TRBJ1-2, is GAGVSQSPSNKVTEKGKDVELRCDPISGHTALYWYRQSLGQGLEFLIYFQGNSAPDKSGLPSDRFSAERTGGSVSTLTIQRTQQEDSAVYLCASSYPQGNYGYTFGSGTRLTVV.

The chain combines TRBV7-9 with TRBJ1-2; TRBD1 agrees at 9 bases. The CDR3 consists of 14 residues. Germline lookup yields CDR1 SEHNR and CDR2 FQNEAQ (reference sequence). Trimming took 1 base from V and 4 from J; bases not matched to a gene: 1. The CDR3, as DNA: TGTGCCAGCAGCTTAGGGACAGGGGTCTATGGCTACACCTTC. Protein sequence: CASSLGTGVYGYTF. The full variable domain, with the rest looked up from reference TRBV7-9 and TRBJ1-2, is DTGVSQNPRHKITKRGQNVTFRCDPISEHNRLYWYRQTLGQGPEFLTYFQNEAQLEKSRLLSDRFSAERPKGSFSTLEIQRTEQGDSAMYLCASSLGTGVYGYTFGSGTRLTVV.

The CDR3 bases are TGTGCCGGACGCGGGGGTGCGTCCGGGGAGCTGTTTTTT. Its translation is CAGRGGASGELFF. This chain links TRBV28 with TRBJ2-2; 7 bases fit TRBD2. After removal of 11 bases from V and 6 bases from J, the junction contained 9 bases not matched to a gene. Germline CDR1 and CDR2: MDHEN and SYDVKM. The CDR3 runs to 13 residues.